A single sample gave rise to the 8 T cell receptor beta chains below, sequenced in a study of blood T cell repertoires in COVID-19 (dated by TCRdb to 2020 to 2021). Libraries were made using the immunoSEQ multiplex PCR assay. The clones in this table, taken by TCRdb from immuneACCESS, are in-frame only. Not every clone is retained; where verified, under half of the shortfall comes from an unresolved V gene, and the cause of the rest is unknown. The sample table contains over 110,000 clones; only one count was recorded for 84% of them. The ten largest clones represent approximately 4% of the sample. Source material: PBMCs or T cells enriched from blood (not recorded which). These receptors all come from a man in his fifties or sixties in a cohort exposed to, infected with or recovered from COVID-19 (not recorded which).

Only a few counts were recorded for this clone. The chain employs TRBV7-9 and TRBJ2-3; 11 nucleotides align to TRBD2. Germline CDR1 SEHNR, CDR2 FQNEAQ (reference sequence). This CDR3 is 17 amino acids long. V lost 5 bases and J lost 3; bases outside the gene matches: 10. The CDR3 spells CASSHPLAGDGTDTQYF. In DNA form, the CDR3 reads TGTGCCAGCAGCCATCCACTAGCGGGAGATGGGACAGATACGCAGTATTTT.

V and J are TRBV24-1 and TRBJ2-7; tentative D call: TRBD2 (6 bases). Between the trimmed V and J ends, which lost 9 bases and 3 bases, there was a span of 14 bases. The CDR3 is 13 amino acids. CDR1 KGHDR and CDR2 SFDVKD come from the germline V gene. CDR3 in DNA: TGTGCCACCTCCGGGGGACCCATCTACGAGCAGTACTTC. Its protein is CATSGGPIYEQYF.

V usage is TRBV7-9 and J usage is TRBJ2-1; 9 nucleotides align to TRBD1. CDR3 length: 15 amino acids. CDR1 is SEHNR, CDR2 FQNEAQ, per germline (reference sequence). Germline trimming cut 5 bases from V and 6 bases from J; bases unmatched to any gene: 8. CDR3 amino acids: CASSTGPTGGNEQFF. The CDR3 bases are TGTGCCAGCAGCACCGGACCGACAGGGGGCAATGAGCAGTTCTTC.

This clone was seen a single time. The chain joins TRBV7-9 to TRBJ1-6, with TRBD1 as a possible D gene (6 bases). This CDR3 is 19 amino acids long. Between the trimmed V and J ends, which lost 2 bases and 1 base, there was a span of 18 bases. CDR1 is SEHNR, CDR2 FQNEAQ, per germline (reference sequence). Here the CDR3 reads CASSLNLLRGASYNSPLHF. Written as DNA, the CDR3 is TGTGCCAGCAGCTTAAATCTCTTGCGGGGGGCTTCCTATAATTCACCCCTCCACTTT.

The genes are TRBV18 and TRBJ2-3; D unclear. CDR1 KGHSH and CDR2 LQKENI come from the germline V gene. This CDR3 has 15 residues. Between the trimmed V and J ends, which lost 6 bases and 7 bases, there was a span of 20 bases. This CDR3 reads CASSPGEKPGYTQYF. The CDR3 DNA reads TGTGCCAGCTCCCCGGGTGAGAAGCCTGGCTATACGCAGTATTTT.

The CDR3 nucleotides read TGTGCCAGCATCGCGGGACAGGTCCCACCGAAGCAGTTCTTC. Protein product: CASIAGQVPPKQFF. V gene TRBV2 combines with J gene TRBJ2-1, with 8 bases aligning to TRBD1. This CDR3 comprises 14 residues. Trimming cost V 7 bases and J 11 bases; bases outside gene matches: 13. CDR1 and CDR2 (germline): SNHLY, FYNNEI.

This chain connects TRBV6-5 to TRBJ1-5; D perhaps matches TRBD1 (5 bases). V gave up 6 bases and J gave up 4 bases, with 13 bases separating them. This CDR3 is 14 amino acids long. Looked up from germline, CDR1 is MNHEY and CDR2 is SVGAGI. The CDR3 protein is CASRGDGSNQPQHF. CDR3 nucleotides: TGTGCCAGCAGGGGGGACGGGAGTAATCAGCCCCAGCATTTT.

This chain links TRBV12-3 or TRBV12-4 with TRBJ2-7; D is perhaps TRBD1 (6 bases). The ends were cut back, 6 bases at V and 9 bases at J, with 15 bases in the middle. The CDR3 consists of 12 residues. As DNA, the CDR3 is TGTGCCAGCAGCCGCAACAGGGTCGCGCAGTACTTC. This codes for CASSRNRVAQYF.